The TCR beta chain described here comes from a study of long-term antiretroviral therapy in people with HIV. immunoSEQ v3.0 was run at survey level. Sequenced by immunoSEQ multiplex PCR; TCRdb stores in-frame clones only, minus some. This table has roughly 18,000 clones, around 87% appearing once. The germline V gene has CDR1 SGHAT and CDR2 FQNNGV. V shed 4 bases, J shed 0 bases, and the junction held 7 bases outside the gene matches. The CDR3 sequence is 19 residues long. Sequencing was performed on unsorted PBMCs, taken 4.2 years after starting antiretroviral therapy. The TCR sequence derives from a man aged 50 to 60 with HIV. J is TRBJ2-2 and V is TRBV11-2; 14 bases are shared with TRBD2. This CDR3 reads CASSSVRTSGGTNTGELFF. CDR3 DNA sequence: TGTGCCAGCAGCTCGGTTCGGACTAGCGGGGGGACGAACACCGGGGAGCTGTTTTTT.